This T cell receptor (beta chain) came from a study of beta chain features in type 1 diabetes. The whole isolated RNA underwent reverse transcription, so sequencing captured expressed TCRB transcripts. Some 3.6 million reads was the average for naive, central memory and regulatory T cell samples. Using immunoSEQ multiplex PCR, the repertoire was profiled, and TCRdb retains in-frame clones only, with some absent. The sample holds about 340,000 clones, around 8% seen once. It was via CD45RO/CCR7/CD25/CD127/CD95/CD27 that CD4+ naive, central memory, regulatory and stem cell-like memory cells were sorted. Sorted cells reached over 95% purity in every population. Findings of the study overall: Significant though moderate, a shortening of TCRB CDR3s appeared in all four CD4+ subsets of Type 1 diabetes patients.

The table lists this clone with a few counts. Its antigen is not identified. Input material: central memory CD4+ T cells from blood. This receptor was taken from a woman aged 18-29 years in good health.

The CDR3 nucleotides are TGTGCCAGCAGTTTCGCCAGGGGTTATGGCTACACCTTC. Its protein product is CASSFARGYGYTF. The chain combines TRBV27 with TRBJ1-2, with D possibly matching TRBD1 (6 bases). From germline, CDR1 is MNHEY and CDR2 SMNVEV (reference sequence). V lost 3 bases, J lost 5 bases, and 10 bases lay in between. The CDR3 extends over 13 amino acids.